Shown below are 22 T cell receptor beta chains from a single sample sequenced in a study of blood T cell repertoires in COVID-19. The data were produced by immunoSEQ multiplex PCR, yet TCRdb's version contains in-frame clones alone and is incomplete. The sample carries under 60,000 clones, around four fifths recorded once. Sequenced input: peripheral blood. Receptors were obtained from a human donor in a cohort sampled during active COVID-19.

This chain connects TRBV19 to TRBJ2-2; TRBD1 might be the D (6 bases). CDR1 and CDR2 (germline): LNHDA, SQIVND (reference sequence). The CDR3 is 16 residues long. The V and J ends lost 0 bases and 5 bases respectively, with 13 bases between them. CDR3 protein: CASSIDIGRGTGELFF. Written as DNA, the CDR3 is TGTGCCAGTAGTATAGATATTGGCAGGGGAACCGGGGAGCTGTTTTTT.

This chain joins TRBV28 and TRBJ2-2, with 7 bases identical to TRBD1. The J segment lost 5 bases and the V segment lost 4 bases, leaving 19 bases of the junction unmatched. The CDR3 is made up of 19 amino acids. Germline lookup yields CDR1 MDHEN and CDR2 SYDVKM. CDR3 DNA: TGTGCCAGCAGTTCCTCCGGTAGGACAGGTTCGTCACGTACCGGGGAGCTGTTTTTT. This gives the protein CASSSSGRTGSSRTGELFF.

This sequence joins TRBV9 and TRBJ2-5, with 7 bases lining up with TRBD1. This CDR3 comprises 15 residues. The J segment lost 2 bases and the V segment lost 1 base, leaving 5 bases of the junction unmatched. The germline V gene encodes CDR1 SGDLS and CDR2 YYNGEE. CDR3 DNA: TGTGCCAGCAGCGTAACTCCCAGGGGGCAAGAGACCCAGTACTTC. Protein sequence: CASSVTPRGQETQYF.

The V call is TRBV4-1, the J call TRBJ2-6; D ambiguous. The V end was cut by 0 bases, the J end by 0 bases, with 6 bases between. CDR3 length equals 16 residues. Germline CDR1 is MGHRA and CDR2 is YSYEKL. Written as DNA, the CDR3 is TGCGCCAGCAGCCAAGATTGGAGCTCTGGGGCCAACGTCCTGACTTTC. This codes for CASSQDWSSGANVLTF.

The rearrangement uses TRBV6-5 and TRBJ2-2, with D possibly TRBD2 on 5 matching bases. Germline V lookup: CDR1 MNHEY, CDR2 SVGAGI. V lost 6 bases and J lost 1, with 9 bases in between. The CDR3 has 14 amino acids. The CDR3 protein is CASREDWNTGELFF. The CDR3 coding sequence is TGTGCCAGCAGGGAGGACTGGAACACCGGGGAGCTGTTTTTT.

The rearrangement links TRBV5-8 to TRBJ1-1, with 7 bases that match TRBD1. This CDR3 region has 14 residues. Germline values: CDR1 SGHTS, CDR2 YDEGEE. V shed 0 bases and J 5 bases; nucleotides not matched to a gene: 4. The CDR3 loop is CASSLDRGRTEAFF. The CDR3 DNA reads TGTGCCAGCAGCTTGGACAGGGGTAGGACTGAAGCTTTCTTT.

The chain employs TRBV3-1 (or the pseudogene TRBV3-2) and TRBJ2-3, with 10 bases that match TRBD2. This CDR3 is 18 amino acids long. The germline CDR1 and CDR2 sequences are LGHDT and YNNKEL (reference sequence). Trimming cost V 5 bases and J 5 bases; bases outside gene matches: 16. CDR3 residues: CASSKGARGLAIRDTQYF. The DNA for the CDR3 is TGTGCCAGCAGCAAAGGGGCCAGGGGACTAGCGATTCGAGATACGCAGTATTTT.

This clone was detected only once. The CDR3 sequence: CASSQDTTGLNSPLHF. The CDR3, as DNA: TGCGCCAGCAGCCAAGATACGACAGGCCTTAATTCACCCCTCCACTTT. The V gene is TRBV4-3, the J gene TRBJ1-6, with a possible D match to TRBD1 (6 bases). The CDR3 is made up of 16 amino acids. The ends were cut back, 0 bases at V and 6 bases at J, with 12 bases in the middle. CDR1 LGHNA and CDR2 YSLEER come from the germline V gene.

CDR3 sequence reads: CASSPALDRGYGYTF. DNA for the CDR3: TGTGCCAGCTCACCGGCGTTGGACAGAGGCTATGGCTACACCTTC. The chain joins TRBV18 to TRBJ1-2; tentative D call: TRBD1 (6 bases). The CDR3 totals 15 residues. Germline assignment: CDR1 KGHSH and CDR2 LQKENI. V was trimmed by 3 bases and J by 4 bases, leaving 15 bases between them. The whole variable domain, remainder taken from reference TRBV18 and TRBJ1-2, is NAGVMQNPRHLVRRRGQEARLRCSPMKGHSHVYWYRQLPEEGLKFMVYLQKENIIDESGMPKERFSAEFPKEGPSILRIQQVVRGDSAAYFCASSPALDRGYGYTFGSGTRLTVV.

CDR3 nucleotides: TGCAGTGCTGGACGAGGACAGAAAGCTTTCTTT. Its translation is CSAGRGQKAFF. The chain combines TRBV20-1 with TRBJ1-1; TRBD1 is a possible D gene (6 bases). The CDR3 runs 11 residues. V gave up 5 bases and J gave up 9 bases, with 13 bases separating them. Germline values: CDR1 DFQATT, CDR2 SNEGSKA (reference sequence).

The V gene is TRBV18, the J gene TRBJ1-1; TRBD1 matches 9 bases. V dropped 3 bases and J dropped 0; count of bases not matched to a gene: 2. Germline V CDR1 and CDR2: KGHSH, LQKENI. The CDR3 has 15 residues. The CDR3 region is CASSPGQGLNTEAFF. CDR3 nucleotide sequence: TGTGCCAGCTCACCGGGACAGGGATTGAACACTGAAGCTTTCTTT.

In its sample, this clone was seen once. The V and J genes are TRBV7-2 and TRBJ2-7; 12 nucleotides align to TRBD2. Unmatched junction bases numbered 3, after V lost 3 bases and J lost 3 bases. Germline V gives CDR1 SGHTA, CDR2 FQGNSA. The CDR3 contains 15 residues. CDR3 loop: CASSFLAGGGYEQYF. CDR3 nucleotide sequence: TGTGCCAGCAGCTTTCTAGCGGGGGGGGGCTACGAGCAGTACTTC.

This clone came up a few times. This chain links TRBV5-1 with TRBJ1-6, with 8 bases identical to TRBD1. CDR1 and CDR2 from the germline V gene are SGHRS and YFSETQ. With 1 base clipped from V and 9 bases from J, the junction kept 3 bases outside the gene matches. The CDR3 totals 14 residues. The CDR3 nucleotides are TGCGCCAGCAGCTTGATGGGACAGGTTTCACCCCTCCACTTT. It translates to CASSLMGQVSPLHF.

By share, this clone ranks as medium-sized. V is TRBV12-3 or TRBV12-4 and J is TRBJ2-7; no definite D call. The CDR3 is made up of 12 amino acids. The germline V and J ends were trimmed by 5 bases and 3 bases, with 8 bases remaining between them. For the CDR3, the DNA is TGTGCCAGCAGTACAGCTGGCTACGAGCAGTACTTC. This sequence encodes CASSTAGYEQYF.

V gene TRBV30 combines with J gene TRBJ1-2, with D perhaps matching TRBD1 (5 bases). Germline V lookup: CDR1 GTSNPN, CDR2 SVGIG (reference sequence). The ends were cut back, 5 bases at V and 5 bases at J, with 12 bases in the middle. This CDR3 comprises 12 residues. CDR3 sequence reads: CAWGASYYGYTF. The DNA of the CDR3 is TGTGCCTGGGGGGCATCGTATTATGGCTACACCTTC.

This clone came up once. The genes are TRBV19 and TRBJ1-5; D might be TRBD1 (5 bases). The V gene's germline CDR1 is LNHDA and CDR2 SQIVND (reference sequence). Trimming pared 5 bases from V and 3 bases from J, leaving 14 bases between. This CDR3 contains 15 residues. The CDR3 is CASSPETVLNQPQHF. Here the CDR3 DNA reads TGTGCCAGTAGTCCCGAGACAGTGCTCAATCAGCCCCAGCATTTT.

Points on this clone: A much larger clone differs by one base, so this may be a read error. The same CDR3 also results from other DNA sequences found in this sample. This chain connects TRBV7-2 to TRBJ2-7, with 8 nucleotides matching TRBD1. With V trimmed by 1 base and J by 2 bases, 1 base remained unmatched. The germline CDR1 and CDR2 sequences are SGHTA and FQGNSA. The CDR3 consists of 14 residues. The CDR3 reads CASSLGTGPYEQYF. CDR3 sequence (DNA): TGTGCCAGCAGCTTAGGGACAGGGCCCTACGAGCAGTACTTC.

The chain is built from TRBV5-1 and TRBJ1-2; 9 bases are shared with TRBD1. Germline CDR1 is SGHRS and CDR2 is YFSETQ. The CDR3 totals 14 residues. Unmatched junction bases numbered 8, after V lost 4 bases and J lost 7 bases. The CDR3 spells CASSPEQGASGYTF. The CDR3 DNA reads as TGCGCCAGCAGCCCGGAACAGGGGGCGAGTGGCTACACCTTC.

The chain uses TRBV6-5 and TRBJ2-7; 8 positions agree with TRBD1. The CDR3 sequence is 15 residues long. Trimming took 6 bases from V and 6 from J; bases not matched to a gene: 13. The germline CDR1 and CDR2 sequences are MNHEY and SVGAGI. CDR3 loop: CASRGGRGRGAEQYF. The CDR3 DNA follows: TGTGCCAGCAGGGGGGGCAGGGGGCGCGGTGCCGAGCAGTACTTC.

The V and J genes are TRBV19 and TRBJ1-1, with D perhaps matching TRBD1 (5 bases). The germline V gene has CDR1 LNHDA and CDR2 SQIVND (reference sequence). There are 14 residues in the CDR3. Trimming cost V 3 bases and J 5 bases, with 13 bases left between them. CDR3 region: CASSMDQGRTEAFF. CDR3 DNA: TGTGCCAGTAGTATGGACCAGGGAAGAACTGAAGCTTTCTTT.

The rearrangement links TRBV15 to TRBJ2-3; possible D gene TRBD2, 5 bases. CDR1 LNHNV and CDR2 YYDKDF come from the germline V gene (reference sequence). V was trimmed by 1 base and J by 1 base, leaving 12 bases between them. The CDR3 spans 16 residues. The CDR3 protein is CATSRGTQIRTDTQYF. CDR3 in DNA: TGTGCCACCAGCAGAGGGACTCAAATACGCACAGATACGCAGTATTTT.

The J gene is TRBJ2-5, the V gene TRBV15; 7 nucleotides agree with TRBD1. Germline V lookup: CDR1 LNHNV, CDR2 YYDKDF (reference sequence). The CDR3 covers 15 residues. The V segment lost 3 bases and the J segment 2 bases; nucleotides outside the gene matches: 6. The CDR3, as DNA: TGTGCCACCAGCAGGGGGGACAGATCGCAAGAGACCCAGTACTTC. Amino acids: CATSRGDRSQETQYF.